This T cell receptor beta chain was captured in a study of response to subunit inactivated influenza vaccine. Broader study findings: Few new T cells, the authors suggested, are recruited by each seasonal influenza vaccination.

Germline CDR1 SNHLY, CDR2 FYNNEI. The CDR3 loop spans 12 amino acids. Trimming removed 4 bases from V and 1 base from J, with 4 bases in between. For this clonotype: Its antigen is not identified.

Via MiXCR, TCRdb re-called the RT-PCR reads, giving one row per CDR3 protein. The sample has hundreds of thousands of distinct CDR3 sequences, roughly 25% seen once; the top ten hold less than 2.5%. The receptor was isolated from a man between 45 and 60 years old who received an inactivated influenza vaccine. The chain combines TRBV2 with TRBJ1-1; no clear D gene. This material consisted of CD4+ T cells sorted from PBMCs, taken less than 6 days after vaccination. The CDR3 protein is CASSVQNTEAFF. In DNA, the CDR3 is TGTGCCAGCAGTGTGCAGAACACTGAAGCTTTCTTT.